The present entry profiles one TCR beta chain with its context. Its antigen is currently unknown. This may come from a read error, since a much larger clone is one base off. The data are from a study of response to subunit inactivated influenza vaccine. Trimming took 6 bases from V and 3 from J; bases not matched to a gene: 5. This CDR3 is built from 14 residues. Germline V gene lookup returns CDR1 SGHTA and CDR2 FQGNSA. Study findings and constraints: Each seasonal influenza vaccination, the authors suggested, recruits few new T cells.

TCRdb re-called the RT-PCR reads through MiXCR, storing one row per CDR3 protein. The repertoire holds hundreds of thousands of distinct CDR3 sequences, with around 13% as singletons. The sample was PBMCs from blood, taken around two weeks before vaccination. The chain combines TRBV7-2 with TRBJ2-1; 7 nucleotides align to TRBD2. This clonotype originated in a man between 50 and 59 years old who received an inactivated influenza vaccine. CDR3 bases: TGTGCCAGCAGTGTTAGCGGGTACTACAATGAGCAGTTCTTC. Translating it yields CASSVSGYYNEQFF.